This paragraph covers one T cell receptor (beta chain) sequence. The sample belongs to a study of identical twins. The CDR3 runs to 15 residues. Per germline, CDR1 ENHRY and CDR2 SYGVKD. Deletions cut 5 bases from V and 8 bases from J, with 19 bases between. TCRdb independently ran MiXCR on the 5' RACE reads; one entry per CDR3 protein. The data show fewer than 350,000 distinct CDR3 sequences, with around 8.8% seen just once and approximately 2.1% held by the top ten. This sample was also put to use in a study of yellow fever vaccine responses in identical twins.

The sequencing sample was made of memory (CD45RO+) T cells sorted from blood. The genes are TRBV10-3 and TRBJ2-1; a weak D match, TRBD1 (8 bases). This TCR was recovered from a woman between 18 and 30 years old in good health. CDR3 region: CAISIQGGLGDEQFF. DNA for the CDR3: TGTGCCATCAGTATACAGGGGGGGCTTGGCGATGAGCAGTTCTTC.